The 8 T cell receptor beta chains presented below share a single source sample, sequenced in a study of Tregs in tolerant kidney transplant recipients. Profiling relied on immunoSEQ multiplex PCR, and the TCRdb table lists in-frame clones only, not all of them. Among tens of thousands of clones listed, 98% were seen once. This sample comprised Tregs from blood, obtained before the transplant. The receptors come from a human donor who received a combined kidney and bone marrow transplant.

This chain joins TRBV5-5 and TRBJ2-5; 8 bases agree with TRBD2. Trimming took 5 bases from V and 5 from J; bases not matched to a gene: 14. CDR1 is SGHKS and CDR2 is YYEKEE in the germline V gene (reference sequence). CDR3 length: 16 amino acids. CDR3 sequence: CASRKDFSGGAETQYF. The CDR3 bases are TGTGCCAGCAGGAAGGACTTCTCCGGGGGGGCGGAGACCCAGTACTTC.

The CDR3 region is CASSRGQGRPGYTF. DNA of the CDR3: TGTGCCAGCAGCCGCGGACAGGGGCGCCCTGGCTACACCTTC. The chain links TRBV4-2 to TRBJ1-2, with TRBD1 matching over 9 bases. The ends lost 4 bases at V and 7 bases at J; junction bases unmatched: 7. The CDR3 is made up of 14 amino acids. CDR1 LGHNA and CDR2 YNFKEQ come from the germline V gene.

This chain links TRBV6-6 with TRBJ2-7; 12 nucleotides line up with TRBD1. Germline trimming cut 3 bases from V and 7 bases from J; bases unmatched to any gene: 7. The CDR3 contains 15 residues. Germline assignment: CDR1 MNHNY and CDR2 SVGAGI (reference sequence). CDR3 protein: CASSYLGQGAGEQYF. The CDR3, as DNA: TGTGCCAGCAGTTATTTGGGACAGGGGGCTGGGGAGCAGTACTTC.

CDR3 bases: TGTGCCAGCTCACCGACTAGCGACCACGAGCAGTACTTC. This sequence encodes CASSPTSDHEQYF. V usage is TRBV18 and J usage is TRBJ2-7, with 8 bases fitting TRBD2. V was clipped by 3 bases and J by 5 bases; unmatched bases: 3. The CDR3 is made up of 13 amino acids. CDR1 is KGHSH and CDR2 is LQKENI in the germline V gene.

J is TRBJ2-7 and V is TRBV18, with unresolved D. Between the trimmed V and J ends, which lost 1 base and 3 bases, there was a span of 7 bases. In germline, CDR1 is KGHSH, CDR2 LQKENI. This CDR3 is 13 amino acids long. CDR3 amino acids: CASSPRSVYEQYF. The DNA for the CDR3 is TGTGCCAGCTCACCACGGTCGGTCTACGAGCAGTACTTC.

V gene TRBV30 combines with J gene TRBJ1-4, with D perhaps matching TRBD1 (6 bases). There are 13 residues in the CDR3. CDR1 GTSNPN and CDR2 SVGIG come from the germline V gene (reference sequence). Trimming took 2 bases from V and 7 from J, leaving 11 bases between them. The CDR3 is CAWSLGTLEKLFF. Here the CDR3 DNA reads TGTGCCTGGAGTCTCGGGACACTTGAAAAACTGTTTTTT.

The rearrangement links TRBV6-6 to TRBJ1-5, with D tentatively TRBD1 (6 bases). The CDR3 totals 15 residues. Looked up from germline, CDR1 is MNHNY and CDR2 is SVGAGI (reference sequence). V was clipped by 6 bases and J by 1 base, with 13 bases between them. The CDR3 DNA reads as TGTGCCAGCAGGTCAACAGGGAGCAGCAATCAGCCCCAGCATTTT. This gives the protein CASRSTGSSNQPQHF.

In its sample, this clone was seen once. The CDR3 DNA follows: TGCGCCAGCAGCGGGCACCGGGACAGGGGTAACACCGGGGAGCTGTTTTTT. Protein product: CASSGHRDRGNTGELFF. V and J are TRBV5-1 and TRBJ2-2, with TRBD1 matching over 10 bases. V lost 4 bases and J lost 2; bases outside the gene matches: 8. From germline, CDR1 is SGHRS and CDR2 YFSETQ. The length of the CDR3 is 17 residues.